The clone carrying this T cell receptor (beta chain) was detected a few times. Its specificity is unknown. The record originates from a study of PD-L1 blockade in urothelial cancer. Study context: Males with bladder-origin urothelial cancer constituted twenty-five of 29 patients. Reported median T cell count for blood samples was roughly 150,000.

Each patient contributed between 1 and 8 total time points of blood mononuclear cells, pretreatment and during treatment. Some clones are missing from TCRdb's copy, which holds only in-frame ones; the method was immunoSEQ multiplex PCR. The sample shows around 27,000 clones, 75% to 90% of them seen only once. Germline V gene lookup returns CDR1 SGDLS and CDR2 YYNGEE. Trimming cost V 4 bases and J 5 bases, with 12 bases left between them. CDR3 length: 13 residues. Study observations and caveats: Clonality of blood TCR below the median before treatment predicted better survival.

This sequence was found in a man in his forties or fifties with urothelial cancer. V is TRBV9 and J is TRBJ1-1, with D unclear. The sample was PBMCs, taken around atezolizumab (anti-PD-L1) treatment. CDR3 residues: CASSPGGRTEAFF. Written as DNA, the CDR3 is TGTGCCAGCAGCCCCGGTGGGAGGACTGAAGCTTTCTTT.